This TCR beta chain stems from a study of blood T cell repertoires in COVID-19. Study-wide background: The United States, Italy and Spain provided the acute and convalescent COVID-19 samples. PBMCs, B-cell-depleted T cells, or T cells provided the cDNA or gDNA that made up the material.

Enrolled through a virtual design, the participants were between 18 and 89 years of age and came from 24 US areas. Germline V gene sequence: CDR1 LNHNV, CDR2 YYDKDF (reference sequence). V was clipped by 0 bases and J by 2 bases; unmatched bases: 3. The CDR3 spans 15 residues. How the authors handled the data: Reference gene primer amplification in the assay estimated nucleated cell counts. Only in-frame clones appear in the TCRdb table, and some are missing; sequencing was by immunoSEQ multiplex PCR. For V, J and clone size, that table is used; D and trimming come from the DNA. The repertoire holds 200,000 to 250,000 clones, with approximately 80% as singletons.

Sequenced material: PBMCs or T cells enriched from blood (not recorded which). This chain connects TRBV15 to TRBJ1-1, with 7 bases identical to TRBD1. The receptor's source is a man aged 25 to 40 with acute COVID-19. Written as DNA, the CDR3 is TGTGCCACCAGCAGAGACACAGGGGTTAACACTGAAGCTTTCTTT. Encoded protein: CATSRDTGVNTEAFF.